These 18 T cell receptor beta chains came from one sample sequenced in a study of cytomegalovirus exposure and HLA in healthy donors (dated by TCRdb to 2016 to 2017). Preparation of the library involved the immunoSEQ multiplex PCR assay. For the multiplex PCR, a mixture combining 60 forward primers for TCR Vbeta segments and 13 reverse primers for TCR Jbeta segments was used. The immuneACCESS repertoire file appears here via TCRdb, limited to in-frame rearrangements. These files lack a portion of the clones; in checked studies, under half of the deficit traces to unresolved V genes, and the cause of the others is not known. Across this sample there are around 210,000 clones, with around 84% seen only once. The ten largest clones take up 0.2% to 0.3% of the sample. Sequencing input: PBMCs. The source is a girl aged 2 to 9 in good health and CMV-seronegative.

This chain links TRBV25-1 with TRBJ2-7; D is possibly TRBD2 (5 bases). Deletions cut 4 bases from V and 0 bases from J, with 10 bases between. Germline V lookup: CDR1 MGHDK, CDR2 SYGVNS. The CDR3 has 14 residues. CDR3 sequence reads: CASSGFRDSYEQYF. CDR3 nucleotide sequence: TGTGCCAGCAGTGGTTTTCGGGACTCCTACGAGCAGTACTTC.

The V and J genes are TRBV5-1 and TRBJ2-5; no clear D gene. The tail of the sequence fits TRBJ2-7 better, so the J call may be wrong. CDR1 SGHRS and CDR2 YFSETQ come from the germline V gene. This CDR3 spans 16 amino acids. The CDR3 DNA sequence: TGCGCCAGCAGCTTGGTTCCCAGCGAGACCTCCTACGAGCAGTACTTC. It yields the protein CASSLVPSETSYEQYF.

The chain carries TRBV5-4 and TRBJ2-1, with TRBD2 as a possible D gene (6 bases). The germline V and J ends were trimmed by 0 bases and 9 bases, with 13 bases remaining between them. The CDR3 sequence is 14 residues long. CDR1 is SGHNT, CDR2 YYREEE, per germline (reference sequence). The CDR3 region has the DNA TGTGCCAGCAGCTTGGCGGGGGAACAGGTTGAGCAGTTCTTC. Its protein is CASSLAGEQVEQFF.

This chain joins TRBV6-1 and TRBJ2-5; 7 bases are shared with TRBD2. Trimming took 7 bases from V and 2 from J; bases not matched to a gene: 4. This CDR3 is built from 13 residues. CDR1 MNHNS and CDR2 SASEGT come from the germline V gene. CDR3 protein: CASNLGLQETQYF. In DNA form, the CDR3 reads TGTGCCAGCAACTTGGGACTACAAGAGACCCAGTACTTC.

The J gene is TRBJ2-3, the V gene TRBV19; TRBD2 matches at 13 bases. The CDR3 has 15 residues. The trim removed 9 bases at V and 2 bases at J, leaving 5 bases unmatched. Looked up from germline, CDR1 is LNHDA and CDR2 is SQIVND (reference sequence). The CDR3 region has the DNA TGTGCCAGCACGGGACTAGCGGGGTCCACAGATACGCAGTATTTT. Protein sequence: CASTGLAGSTDTQYF. The full variable domain, completed using reference TRBV19 and TRBJ2-3, is DGGITQSPKYLFRKEGQNVTLSCEQNLNHDAMYWYRQDPGQGLRLIYYSQIVNDFQKGDIAEGYSVSREKKESFPLTVTSAQKNPTAFYLCASTGLAGSTDTQYFGPGTRLTVL.

This rearrangement joins TRBV9 to TRBJ1-6; the match to TRBD1 covers 7 bases. This CDR3 spans 18 amino acids. V trimming: 3 bases; J trimming: 0 bases; junction bases outside the gene matches: 9. Germline V CDR1 and CDR2: SGDLS, YYNGEE. In DNA form, the CDR3 reads TGTGCCAGCAGCGCCTCGACAGGGTTGAGCTCCTATAATTCACCCCTCCACTTT. This translates into CASSASTGLSSYNSPLHF.

The chain is built from TRBV5-1 and TRBJ2-7, with D perhaps matching TRBD2 (5 bases). The CDR3 spans 15 residues. V was pared by 1 base and J by 3 bases, with 14 bases between. Germline lookup yields CDR1 SGHRS and CDR2 YFSETQ. CDR3 protein: CASSLSTAAGYEQYF. CDR3 sequence (DNA): TGCGCCAGCAGCTTGAGTACAGCGGCCGGCTACGAGCAGTACTTC.

The J gene is TRBJ1-5, the V gene TRBV12-5; a weak D match, TRBD1 (6 bases). The CDR3 has 14 residues. V was trimmed by 1 base and J by 4 bases, leaving 8 bases between them. Germline V gene sequence: CDR1 LGHNT, CDR2 FRNRAP. CDR3 bases: TGTGCTAGTGGTTTGGGTCAGGGGAATCAGCCCCAGCATTTT. Amino acid sequence: CASGLGQGNQPQHF.

This clone was counted only a few times. The chain uses TRBV5-1 and TRBJ2-7; a weak D match, TRBD1 (6 bases). Germline V gene sequence: CDR1 SGHRS, CDR2 YFSETQ. The V and J ends lost 4 bases and 3 bases respectively, with 11 bases between them. This CDR3 contains 13 residues. In DNA, the CDR3 is TGCGCCAGCAGCCCTGACAGGATCTACGAGCAGTACTTC. Amino acid sequence: CASSPDRIYEQYF.

The rearrangement uses TRBV27 and TRBJ1-1; tentatively, D is TRBD1 (5 bases). Germline V gene data show CDR1 as MNHEY and CDR2 as SMNVEV (reference sequence). The CDR3 covers 15 residues. Trimming took off 0 bases at V and 3 bases at J, with 11 bases between the two ends. The CDR3 DNA sequence: TGTGCCAGCAGTTTATCCCAGGGTGGTTACACTGAAGCTTTCTTT. Amino acid sequence: CASSLSQGGYTEAFF.

This clone was counted a few times. V is TRBV12-2 and J is TRBJ2-5; the D call TRBD2 from the table was never checked on the DNA. The J call is in doubt because the DNA end fits TRBJ2-7 better. TRBV12-2 is flagged as a pseudogene. The CDR3 contains 14 residues. CDR3 region: CASRPRTSGYEQYF. In nucleotides, the CDR3 is TGTGCAAGTCGCCCCCGGACTAGCGGCTACGAGCAGTACTTC.

The chain has TRBV5-4 and TRBJ1-1; no reliable D call. The CDR3 has 14 residues. Germline CDR1 SGHNT, CDR2 YYREEE (reference sequence). V lost 1 base and J 0 bases, leaving 7 bases between the germline ends. CDR3: CASSLQMMNTEAFF. CDR3 sequence (DNA): TGTGCCAGCAGCTTGCAGATGATGAACACTGAAGCTTTCTTT.

This clone occurred a few times. The V gene is TRBV30, the J gene TRBJ2-5, with 7 positions matching TRBD1. The CDR3 runs 13 residues. Germline V gives CDR1 GTSNPN, CDR2 SVGIG (reference sequence). V lost 2 bases and J lost 1; bases outside the gene matches: 1. CDR3 DNA sequence: TGTGCCTGGAGTAGGGGGCCCCAAGAGACCCAGTACTTC. This gives the protein CAWSRGPQETQYF.

The chain employs TRBV5-5 and TRBJ2-1; D is possibly TRBD1 (6 bases). This CDR3 comprises 15 residues. Germline V gene sequence: CDR1 SGHKS, CDR2 YYEKEE (reference sequence). V was cut by 4 bases and J by 9 bases, with 20 bases left in between. CDR3 residues: CASSPPLGGRGEQFF. CDR3 bases: TGTGCCAGCAGCCCGCCCTTAGGGGGAAGGGGTGAGCAGTTCTTC.

The chain recombines TRBV5-1 with TRBJ2-7; D call uncertain. The germline gives CDR1 SGHRS, CDR2 YFSETQ. V gave up 3 bases and J gave up 3 bases, with 4 bases separating them. This CDR3 has 11 amino acids. The CDR3 region is CASSSNYEQYF. CDR3 DNA sequence: TGCGCCAGCAGCTCCAACTACGAGCAGTACTTC.

The chain combines TRBV25-1 with TRBJ2-1, with D possibly matching TRBD1 (6 bases). The CDR3 has 16 residues. The germline gives CDR1 MGHDK, CDR2 SYGVNS. Trimming removed 4 bases from V and 3 bases from J, with 16 bases in between. The CDR3 loop reads CASSGAPGHNYNEQFF. Written as DNA, the CDR3 is TGTGCCAGCAGTGGGGCCCCGGGACACAACTACAATGAGCAGTTCTTC.

V and J are TRBV18 and TRBJ1-6; TRBD1 aligns across 8 bases. This CDR3 is 16 amino acids long. J lost 4 bases, V lost 5 bases, and 7 bases had no gene match. Germline V gene sequence: CDR1 KGHSH, CDR2 LQKENI. The CDR3 loop is CASSRQGIGYNSPLHF. Written as DNA, the CDR3 is TGTGCCAGCTCAAGACAGGGGATAGGGTATAATTCACCCCTCCACTTT.

V gene TRBV28 combines with J gene TRBJ2-7, with D hard to call. There are 14 residues in the CDR3. Looked up from germline, CDR1 is MDHEN and CDR2 is SYDVKM. V lost 3 bases and J lost 0, with 9 bases in between. CDR3 in amino acids: CASSLGVLSYEQYF. CDR3 sequence (DNA): TGTGCCAGCAGTTTGGGCGTCCTCTCCTACGAGCAGTACTTC.